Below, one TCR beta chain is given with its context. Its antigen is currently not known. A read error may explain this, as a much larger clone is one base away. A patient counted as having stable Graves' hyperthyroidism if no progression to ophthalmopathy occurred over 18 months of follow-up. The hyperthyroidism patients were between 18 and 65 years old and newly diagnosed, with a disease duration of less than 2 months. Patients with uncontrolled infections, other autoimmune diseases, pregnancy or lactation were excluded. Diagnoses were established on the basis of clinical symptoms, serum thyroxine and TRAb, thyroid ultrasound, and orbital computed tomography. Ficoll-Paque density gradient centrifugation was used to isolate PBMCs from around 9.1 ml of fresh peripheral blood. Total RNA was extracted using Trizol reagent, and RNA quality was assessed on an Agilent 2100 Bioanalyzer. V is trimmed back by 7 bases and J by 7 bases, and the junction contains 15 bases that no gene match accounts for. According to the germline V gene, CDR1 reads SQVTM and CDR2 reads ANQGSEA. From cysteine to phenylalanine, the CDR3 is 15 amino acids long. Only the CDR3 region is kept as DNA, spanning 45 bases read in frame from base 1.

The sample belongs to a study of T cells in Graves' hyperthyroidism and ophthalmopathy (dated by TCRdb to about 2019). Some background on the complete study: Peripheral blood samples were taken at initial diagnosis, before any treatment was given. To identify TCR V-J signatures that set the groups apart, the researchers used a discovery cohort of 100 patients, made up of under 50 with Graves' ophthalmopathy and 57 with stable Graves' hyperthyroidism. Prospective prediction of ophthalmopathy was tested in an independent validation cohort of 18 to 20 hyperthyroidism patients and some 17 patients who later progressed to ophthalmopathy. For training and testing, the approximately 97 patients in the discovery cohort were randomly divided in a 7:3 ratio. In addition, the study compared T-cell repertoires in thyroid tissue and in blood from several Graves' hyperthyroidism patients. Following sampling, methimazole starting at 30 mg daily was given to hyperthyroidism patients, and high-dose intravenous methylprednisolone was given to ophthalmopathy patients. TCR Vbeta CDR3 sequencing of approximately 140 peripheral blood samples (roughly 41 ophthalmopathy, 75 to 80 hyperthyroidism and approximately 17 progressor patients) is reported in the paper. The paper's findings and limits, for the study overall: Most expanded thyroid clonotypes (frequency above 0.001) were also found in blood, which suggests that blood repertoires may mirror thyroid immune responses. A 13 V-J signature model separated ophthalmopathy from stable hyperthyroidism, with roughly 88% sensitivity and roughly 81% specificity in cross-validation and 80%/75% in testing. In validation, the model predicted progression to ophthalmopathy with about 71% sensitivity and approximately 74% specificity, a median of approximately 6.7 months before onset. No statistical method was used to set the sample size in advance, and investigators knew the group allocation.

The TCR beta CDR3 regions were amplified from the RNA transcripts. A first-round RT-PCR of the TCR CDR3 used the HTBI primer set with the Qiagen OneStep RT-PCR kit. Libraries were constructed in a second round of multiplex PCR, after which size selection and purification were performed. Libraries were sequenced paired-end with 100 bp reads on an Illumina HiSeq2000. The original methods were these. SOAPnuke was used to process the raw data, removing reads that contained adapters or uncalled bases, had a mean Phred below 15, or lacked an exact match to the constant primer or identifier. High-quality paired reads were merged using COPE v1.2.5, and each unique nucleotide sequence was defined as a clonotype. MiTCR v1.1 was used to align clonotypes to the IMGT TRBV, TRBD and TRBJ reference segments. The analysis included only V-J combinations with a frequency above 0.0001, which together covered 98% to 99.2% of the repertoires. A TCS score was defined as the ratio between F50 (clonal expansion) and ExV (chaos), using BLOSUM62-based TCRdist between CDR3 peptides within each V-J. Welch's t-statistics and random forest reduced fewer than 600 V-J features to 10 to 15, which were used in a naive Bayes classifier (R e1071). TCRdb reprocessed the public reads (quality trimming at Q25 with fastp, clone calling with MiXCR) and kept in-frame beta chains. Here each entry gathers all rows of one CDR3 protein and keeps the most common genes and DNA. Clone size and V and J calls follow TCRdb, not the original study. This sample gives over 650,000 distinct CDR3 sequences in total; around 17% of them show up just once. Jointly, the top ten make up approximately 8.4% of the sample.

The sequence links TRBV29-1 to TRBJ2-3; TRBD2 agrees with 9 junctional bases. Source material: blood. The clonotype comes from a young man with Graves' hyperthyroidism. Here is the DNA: TGCAGCGGTGGGTCCGTAGCGGGAGTTGGAAATACGCAGTATTTT. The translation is CSGGSVAGVGNTQYF.